These 16 T cell receptor beta chains originate from one sample sequenced in a study of CD8 T cells in ankylosing spondylitis. Using its own MiXCR run on the 5' RACE reads, TCRdb lists one record per CDR3 protein. The sample consists of 240,000 or so distinct CDR3 sequences, roughly 8.6% of them appearing once. The sample comprised blood, either unsorted or a sorted T cell fraction (not recorded which). The receptors shown here come from a male donor with ankylosing spondylitis or in good health (not recorded which).

In this sample, this clonotype turned up many times. The chain uses TRBV7-9 and TRBJ1-1; tentatively, D is TRBD1 (6 bases). V gave up 5 bases and J gave up 1 base, with 17 bases separating them. Germline V gives CDR1 SEHNR, CDR2 FQNEAQ (reference sequence). The CDR3 length is 16 residues. CDR3 sequence: CASSPSGGPGNTEAFF. The CDR3 region has the DNA TGTGCCAGCAGCCCCTCGGGGGGGCCGGGGAACACTGAAGCTTTCTTT.

This clonotype has a count of ten or more. The chain links TRBV29-1 to TRBJ1-2; D remains ambiguous. From germline, CDR1 is SQVTM and CDR2 ANQGSEA. There are 14 residues in the CDR3. V lost 3 bases and J 3 bases, leaving 14 bases between the germline ends. CDR3 sequence reads: CSVDRDSNYYGYTF. The CDR3 bases are TGCAGCGTTGATCGGGATTCTAACTACTATGGCTACACCTTC.

The genes are TRBV5-1 and TRBJ1-2, with 9 nucleotides matching TRBD1. Germline loops: CDR1 SGHRS, CDR2 YFSETQ. CDR3 size: 13 residues. V lost 3 bases, J lost 7 bases, and 4 bases stayed unmatched. The CDR3 DNA reads TGCGCCAGCAGCTCCGGGGACAGGGCTGGCTACACCTTC. The encoded protein is CASSSGDRAGYTF.

V gene TRBV20-1 combines with J gene TRBJ2-5; D uncertain. V lost 3 bases and J lost 4, with 9 bases in between. This CDR3 is 12 amino acids long. Germline V CDR1 and CDR2: DFQATT, SNEGSKA (reference sequence). The CDR3 DNA reads TGCAGTGCTAGCCCAAATATAGAGACCCAGTACTTC. This codes for CSASPNIETQYF.

This clonotype was seen at least ten times. V and J are TRBV7-8 and TRBJ2-1; TRBD1 might be the D (6 bases). The CDR3 is made up of 16 amino acids. Trimming removed 5 bases from V and 5 bases from J, with 19 bases in between. Germline CDR1 and CDR2: SGHVS and FQNEAQ. CDR3 amino acids: CASSQGYSTANNEQFF. The DNA for the CDR3 is TGTGCCAGCAGCCAGGGGTATTCGACCGCGAACAATGAGCAGTTCTTC.

This clonotype was observed many times. The CDR3 region is CASLTGLNTEAFF. Here the CDR3 DNA reads TGTGCCAGCCTGACAGGTTTGAACACTGAAGCTTTCTTT. The rearrangement links TRBV5-6 to TRBJ1-1; TRBD1 is a possible D gene (6 bases). Trimming shortened V by 7 bases and J by 0 bases, and 10 bases separated the two germline ends. The CDR3 has 13 residues. Germline CDR1 SGHDT, CDR2 YYEEEE.

This clonotype was seen at least ten times. The V gene is TRBV5-6, the J gene TRBJ2-7; 7 nucleotides align to TRBD1. CDR3 length equals 14 residues. J was trimmed by 2 bases and V by 1 base; bases with no gene match: 3. Germline V CDR1 and CDR2: SGHDT, YYEEEE. The chain's CDR3 is CASSLMGQTYEQYF. CDR3 sequence (DNA): TGTGCCAGCAGCTTGATGGGACAGACCTACGAGCAGTACTTC. The variable domain in full, with the rest retrieved from reference TRBV5-6 and TRBJ2-7, is DAGVTQSPTHLIKTRGQQVTLRCSPKSGHDTVSWYQQALGQGPQFIFQYYEEEERQRGNFPDRFSGHQFPNYSSELNVNALLLGDSALYLCASSLMGQTYEQYFGPGTRLTVT.

In this sample, this clonotype turned up many times. This rearrangement joins TRBV7-3 to TRBJ2-1; TRBD2 aligns across 8 bases. The CDR3 consists of 17 residues. Unmatched junction bases numbered 11, after V lost 0 bases and J lost 7 bases. Germline V gene data show CDR1 as SGHTA and CDR2 as FQGTGA. CDR3 sequence: CASSLTVSSGSWNEQFF. DNA for the CDR3: TGTGCCAGCAGCTTAACGGTATCGAGCGGGAGTTGGAATGAGCAGTTCTTC.

This clonotype was seen at least ten times. CDR3 sequence reads: CASGPRGRDGELFF. CDR3 in DNA: TGTGCCAGCGGCCCGCGGGGGCGCGACGGGGAGCTGTTTTTT. The rearrangement uses TRBV12-3 or TRBV12-4 and TRBJ2-2, with D perhaps matching TRBD2 (7 bases). Trimming shortened V by 8 bases and J by 7 bases, and 17 bases separated the two germline ends. CDR3 length equals 14 residues.

This clonotype was observed a handful of times. The chain is built from TRBV5-6 and TRBJ2-3; weak D call: TRBD2 (7 bases). The germline V and J ends were trimmed by 4 bases and 4 bases, with 13 bases remaining between them. Germline CDR1 is SGHDT and CDR2 is YYEEEE. The CDR3 spans 14 residues. The CDR3 sequence: CASSPGGPSDTQYF. CDR3 DNA sequence: TGTGCCAGCAGCCCCGGGGGGCCCTCAGATACGCAGTATTTT.

V usage is TRBV20-1 and J usage is TRBJ2-7, with D possibly TRBD1 on 7 matching bases. From germline, CDR1 is DFQATT and CDR2 SNEGSKA (reference sequence). The CDR3 is 14 residues long. The V gene lost 3 bases and the J gene lost 3 bases, with 15 bases spanning the gap. This chain's CDR3 is CSARAGTDGYEQYF. CDR3 bases: TGCAGTGCTAGGGCGGGGACAGACGGCTACGAGCAGTACTTC.

This clonotype was found many times. The genes are TRBV27 and TRBJ2-3; the D is unclear. Between the trimmed V and J ends, which lost 5 bases and 0 bases, there was a span of 6 bases. Germline V lookup: CDR1 MNHEY, CDR2 SMNVEV (reference sequence). This CDR3 spans 13 amino acids. Written as DNA, the CDR3 is TGTGCCAGCAGTCCCCTCAGCACAGATACGCAGTATTTT. The encoded protein is CASSPLSTDTQYF.

The gene calls are TRBV12-3 or TRBV12-4 and TRBJ2-3; D is perhaps TRBD2 (5 bases). The CDR3 runs 18 residues. Deletions cut 5 bases from V and 0 bases from J, with 21 bases between. CDR3 residues: CASSPWSRGPGSTDTQYF. CDR3 nucleotide sequence: TGTGCCAGCAGTCCCTGGAGCAGAGGGCCTGGGAGCACAGATACGCAGTATTTT.

This chain connects TRBV7-2 to TRBJ2-7, with D uncertain. This CDR3 contains 16 residues. Germline V CDR1 and CDR2: SGHTA, FQGNSA. The V end lost 5 bases, the J end lost 4 bases, and 21 bases lay between the germline ends. In DNA form, the CDR3 reads TGTGCCAGCAGCCCCCTACCGGGTCCCAAGGAATACGAGCAGTACTTC. Translated: CASSPLPGPKEYEQYF.

Ten or more counts support this clonotype. This sequence joins TRBV5-1 and TRBJ2-5, with 7 bases aligning to TRBD1. The germline V gene has CDR1 SGHRS and CDR2 YFSETQ. This CDR3 is built from 15 residues. Unmatched junction bases numbered 6, after V lost 0 bases and J lost 4 bases. The CDR3 protein is CASSLDYAGGETQYF. In DNA, the CDR3 is TGCGCCAGCAGCTTGGATTATGCAGGGGGAGAGACCCAGTACTTC. Complete variable domain (other parts from reference TRBV5-1 and TRBJ2-5): KAGVTQTPRYLIKTRGQQVTLSCSPISGHRSVSWYQQTPGQGLQFLFEYFSETQRNKGNFPGRFSGRQFSNSRSEMNVSTLELGDSALYLCASSLDYAGGETQYFGPGTRLLVL.

The rearrangement uses TRBV3-1 and TRBJ1-1; a weak D match, TRBD1 (6 bases). The CDR3 runs to 17 residues. V was clipped by 10 bases and J by 2 bases, with 26 bases between them. Germline-derived CDR1 and CDR2 are LGHDT and YNNKEL (reference sequence). CDR3 coding DNA: TGTGCCACCTCCCAAGTCCGGTCGGCAGGGGTTAACACTGAAGCTTTCTTT. It specifies CATSQVRSAGVNTEAFF.